This section outlines one T cell receptor beta chain sequence together with its context. Its antigen is unknown. Base quality data are lacking; no much larger clone is found one base away. Participants in the prospective study were enrolled through a virtual design, were aged about 18 to 100 years, and lived in 24 United States geographic areas. In the prospective study, participants were assigned to cohorts based on the clinical history participants reported in a screening survey and a study questionnaire. ImmuneRACE Cohort 3 recovered participants were defined by two consecutive negative NP/OP PCR tests, healthcare professional clearance, or symptom resolution. In the prospective study, mobile phlebotomists collected whole blood, serum and a nasopharyngeal or oropharyngeal swab from each participant. Additional blood draws and questionnaires over an approximately two-month period could optionally be provided by prospective study participants. Before DNA extraction, blood samples from the prospective study were shipped at room temperature or frozen.

TCRbeta CDR3 regions were amplified from genomic DNA using the immunoSEQ Assay, a bias-controlled multiplex PCR. From the authors' description of their analysis: The number of nucleated cells in each sample was estimated by amplification of reference gene primers within the assay. To quantify the absolute abundance of each unique TCRbeta CDR3 rearrangement, sequence reads were collapsed and filtered. For each sample, productive Simpson clonality was calculated as the square root of Simpson's diversity index across productive rearrangements. TCRdb's version of the immuneACCESS table is confined to in-frame rearrangements and falls short of the full clone set. An unresolved V gene accounts for under half of the shortfall where checked; the remainder is of unknown origin. V, J and clone size are those of that table, while D and trimming were read from the DNA. In this sample the table shows some 300,000 clones, over 75% of which occur a single time. 1% of the sample is held by the ten biggest clonotypes.

This entry is derived from a study of blood T cell repertoires in COVID-19 (dated by TCRdb to 2018 to 2020). Concerning the study at large: Samples from collaborators originated in the United States, Italy and Spain and spanned both the acute and convalescent phases of COVID-19. The material from the prospective study consisted of cDNA or gDNA derived from T cells, B-cell-depleted T cells, or PBMCs. The dataset comprised deeply sampled blood TCRbeta repertoires from subjects exposed to, actively infected with, or recovered from COVID-19. A freely available public database, intended as a resource for researchers studying the immune response to SARS-CoV-2, is where the repertoires were released. Samples came from the ongoing ImmuneRACE study (first 160 participants) plus 1,254 subjects from 6 global collaborators. Nearly every sample came with metadata listing a de-identified subject ID, COVID-19 status, age in years and sex. Where available, HLA class I and class II types were taken from metadata supplied by the sample provider and were not determined by assay-based typing. Overall study results and their limits: Clinical and demographic metadata were provided uncurated, with the amount varying by source and participant.

Sample: PBMCs or T cells enriched from blood (not recorded which). The clonotype was recovered from a woman aged 30 to 39 who had recovered from COVID-19.

The CDR3 sequence is CASSGAPGTSVNEQFF. The DNA is TGTGCCAGCAGTGGAGCGCCCGGGACTAGCGTTAATGAGCAGTTCTTC. The chain employs TRBV25-1 and TRBJ2-1, with 10 central nucleotides matching TRBD2. The cysteine opens and the phenylalanine closes a CDR3 of 16 amino acids. The DNA shown is the 48-base CDR3, in frame from base 1. V is cut back by 4 bases and J by 7 bases, with 10 bases in the junction unmatched. CDR1 and CDR2 were assigned from the germline V gene as MGHDK and SYGVNS.